Listed below are T cell receptor beta chains from one sample, sequenced in a study of early T cells in non-severe SARS-CoV-2 infection. TCRdb re-called the 5' RACE reads through MiXCR, storing one row per CDR3 protein. The sample includes some 41,000 distinct CDR3 sequences, 5% to 6.5% of them seen just once. Sequenced sample: whole blood. The receptor source for this set is an adult who was a healthcare worker with PCR-confirmed SARS-CoV-2 infection or an uninfected control (not recorded which). CDR3s leave out the opening cysteine and the closing phenylalanine or tryptophan.

>TRBV12-3/TRBV12-4|TRBJ2-7|8
EGSSYEQY
>TRBV7-2|TRBJ1-5|13
ASSGGQGGLQPQH
>TRBV30|TRBJ1-5|11
AWSVRLNQPQH
>TRBV5-4|TRBJ1-2|13
ASSLGQGAWYGYT
>TRBV24-1|TRBJ2-1|14
ATSRRDRDLGGEQF
>TRBV20-1|TRBJ2-3|14
SARGPRDRGPDTQY
>TRBV24-1|TRBJ1-2|13
ATSDLVDGGWGYT
>TRBV28|TRBJ1-4|12
ASSAGGRGEKLF
>TRBV7-3|TRBJ2-1|13
ASSLGPRAADEQF
>TRBV11-2|TRBJ2-5|11
ASSRDREETQY